Following are 9 T cell receptor beta chains from one sample sequenced in a study of blood T cells in healthy people across ages. Then a second PCR, running about 6 to 12 cycles, was carried out with a sample-barcoded 5' primer and a J-beta primer mix. TCRdb used MiXCR to reprocess the 5' RACE reads, holding one entry per CDR3 protein. The top ten clones hold about 26% of a sample with 780,000 or so distinct CDR3 sequences, roughly three fifths of them seen once. Source material: blood. All receptors come from a middle-aged man in good health.

This sequence joins TRBV6-1 and TRBJ1-4, with 9 bases fitting TRBD1. Trimming removed 6 bases from V and 4 bases from J; junction bases left unmatched: 12. This CDR3 contains 17 residues. Germline-derived CDR1 and CDR2 are MNHNS and SASEGT. CDR3 in amino acids: CASSRTLTGGINEKLFF. CDR3 in DNA: TGTGCCAGCAGCCGCACCCTGACAGGGGGGATTAATGAAAAACTGTTTTTT.

This clonotype was seen more than once but under ten times. The chain is built from TRBV20-1 and TRBJ2-1; TRBD2 aligns across 9 bases. Germline CDR1 is DFQATT and CDR2 is SNEGSKA (reference sequence). Trimming removed 1 base from V and 4 bases from J; junction bases left unmatched: 14. The CDR3 covers 18 residues. CDR3 region: CSARGVPKGLASYNEQFF. As DNA, the CDR3 is TGCAGTGCTAGAGGGGTACCCAAGGGACTAGCTTCTTACAATGAGCAGTTCTTC.

This clonotype was observed a handful of times. This chain links TRBV15 with TRBJ2-5; a possible D gene is TRBD2 (6 bases). Trimming cost V 4 bases and J 4 bases, with 22 bases left between them. Germline values: CDR1 LNHNV, CDR2 YYDKDF (reference sequence). This CDR3 has 17 amino acids. This CDR3 reads CATSKGLTPQYGETQYF. DNA of the CDR3: TGTGCCACCAGCAAAGGACTAACCCCCCAGTACGGAGAGACCCAGTACTTC.

The table lists this clonotype with a count of one. The rearrangement joins TRBV28 to TRBJ1-1; D uncertain. The V gene lost 2 bases and the J gene lost 6 bases, with 7 bases spanning the gap. The germline gives CDR1 MDHEN, CDR2 SYDVKM. CDR3 length: 12 amino acids. CDR3 sequence (DNA): TGTGCCAGCAGTTTACTAGTTTCTGAAGCTTTCTTT. This translates into CASSLLVSEAFF.

The chain employs TRBV2 and TRBJ2-5, with 9 bases lining up with TRBD1. The CDR3 loop spans 13 amino acids. Germline trimming cut 10 bases from V and 3 bases from J; bases unmatched to any gene: 6. Germline V gene lookup returns CDR1 SNHLY and CDR2 FYNNEI. The CDR3 nucleotides read TGTGCCAACAACCGGGACAGGGAAGAGACCCAGTACTTC. The encoded protein is CANNRDREETQYF.

The genes are TRBV4-1 and TRBJ1-4; TRBD1 agrees at 12 bases. The CDR3 is 17 amino acids. Germline V gene sequence: CDR1 MGHRA, CDR2 YSYEKL. With V trimmed by 4 bases and J by 5 bases, 8 bases remained unmatched. DNA for the CDR3: TGCGCCAGCAGCCCGGGGACAGGGGGCGCGGCAAATGAAAAACTGTTTTTT. This encodes CASSPGTGGAANEKLFF.

This clonotype turned up a few times. CDR3 DNA: TGTGCCAGCAGTTACGGGCGGGAAAGGTGGGAGCAGTACTTC. This codes for CASSYGRERWEQYF. The rearrangement uses TRBV6-2 or TRBV6-3 and TRBJ2-5, with a weak D call TRBD2 (6 bases). V lost 2 bases to trimming and J lost 11 bases, with 18 bases between them. Per germline, CDR1 MNHEY and CDR2 SVGEGT. The CDR3 covers 14 residues.

This rearrangement joins TRBV5-1 to TRBJ1-5, with a weak D call TRBD1 (6 bases). The V end was cut by 0 bases, the J end by 11 bases, with 21 bases between. The CDR3 spans 16 residues. Germline CDR1 SGHRS, CDR2 YFSETQ. DNA of the CDR3: TGCGCCAGCAGCTTGGAACCGTCGGGGGGCAGGGCGGCCCAGCATTTT. Encoded protein: CASSLEPSGGRAAQHF.

The rearrangement uses TRBV28 and TRBJ2-5; 13 bases line up with TRBD2. The germline gives CDR1 MDHEN, CDR2 SYDVKM. The CDR3 totals 15 residues. Trimming removed 4 bases from V and 11 bases from J; junction bases left unmatched: 10. This CDR3 reads CASSSGTSGTNEQYF. For the CDR3, the DNA is TGTGCCAGCAGTTCAGGGACTAGCGGGACAAATGAGCAGTACTTC.